This T cell receptor beta chain came from a study of cytomegalovirus exposure and HLA in healthy donors (dated by TCRdb to about 2017). A note on the overall study: According to an earlier analysis of several hundred of the donors, 200 million or so T cells yielded 90 million to 130 million unique TCR beta sequences and less than 300 Gb of sequence data. The number of typed donors differed by locus: roughly 620-630 for A, B, C, DRB1 and DQB1; 500 to 550 for DQA1; around 580 for DPA1; and some 430 for DPB1. Rather than using new phenotypic data, the later analysis identified candidate immune exposures from TCR beta sequences and from how often those sequences occurred across donors. In addition to the first cohort of around 670 subjects, a separate validation cohort of approximately 130 different subjects was used. Donor age, sex, ethnicity and CMV serostatus were compiled alongside the repertoire data. On average, approximately 250,000 unique TCR beta nucleotide sequences were sequenced per donor among 398 genotyped donors of the cohort, with about 19% of those sequences being non-productive. An earlier analysis of some 600 of the donors applied high-throughput TCR beta sequencing to assess whether each TCR beta V gene segment acted as functional or pseudogenic. A later analysis re-analyzed previously published TCR beta repertoires from 600 to 850 donors and added high-resolution HLA genotyping to study TCR occurrence patterns. An early release that covered some 640 HLA-typed donors contained approximately 300 gigabases of sequencing data and 65 million to 100 million unique TCR sequences. Because of strong linkage in the cohort, five DR-DQ haplotypes were treated as single units for association and clustering. HLA typing included class I and class II loci at four-digit resolution. Of the roughly 410 genotyped donors, 65% to 90% were placed in the genetic ancestry cluster associated with self-reported Caucasian donors. All discovery cohort repertoires had been generated on a single sequencing platform. The T cell repertoires of several hundred subjects were profiled by immunosequencing and related to cytomegalovirus serostatus. The study combined high-throughput TCR immunosequencing, statistical association of individual TCRs with disease status, and machine learning to predict cytomegalovirus infection status. In a later genetic analysis, genome-wide SNP genotypes for about three fifths of the roughly 670 donors were used, and that subset was treated as a discovery cohort. The study aimed to test whether signatures of past pathogen exposure could be identified by cataloging public T cell receptors. What the research found in general, with its limitations: A total of 164 TCR beta chains were listed by the study as associated with cytomegalovirus. Most TCR sequences were seen in very few donors, while some public TCRs were found in many individuals. In a later genetic analysis, a missense DCLRE1C variant was associated with V-gene and J-gene trimming of TCR beta chains, and the association was replicated in an independent cohort. According to a later analysis, TCR association rates differed among HLA loci, with DRB1 alleles showing the most associated TCRs and HLA-C alleles showing the fewest. A group of highly shared sequence variants was considered likely to be a technical artifact of the sequencing pipeline. Roughly uniform sequencing depth across donors was assumed in presence/absence analyses, although this assumption may not hold. Because counts were too low, about 18 rarely observed V segments, including chromosome 9 orphons, were left out of the earlier analysis of 587 of the donors. Several of the top co-occurrence clusters appeared to be linked to parvovirus B19, influenza, CMV and Epstein-Barr virus, according to a later analysis. Compared with the roughly 700-donor mean, donors in an Asian-associated ancestry cluster had fewer N-insertions in productive TCRs, according to a later genetic analysis. In vitro tests confirmed that three of the cytomegalovirus-associated TCR beta chains recognize cytomegalovirus antigens. Strong co-occurrence of HLA alleles, especially DR and DQ, made assigning TCR associations to individual alleles difficult. CMV serostatus was the only immune exposure information available for the cohort. Broadly in line with IMGT annotations, most TCR beta V segments showed up in productive rearrangements about 90% or about 30% of the time in an earlier analysis of around 550 of the donors. A further reported finding was that TCR beta sequences accurately predicted the HLA-A and HLA-B alleles for most subjects in the first cohort. A later analysis found that most CMV-associated TCR beta chains appeared HLA-restricted, with HLA associations seemingly driven largely by CMV exposure. A later analysis found that HLA-associated TCR beta chains were more clonally expanded and had lower generation probabilities than equally common non-associated chains. Only TCR beta chains were sequenced in this cohort, and the absence of alpha or paired-chain data limited detectable features. It was suggested by the authors that the approach could potentially be generalized to other disease states and immunological phenotypes. Because HLA typing was unavailable for some donors at each locus, only the typed subset was used in association tests. Cytomegalovirus status was reported to be diagnosed by the classifier with high specificity and sensitivity in both the original and validation cohorts. Correlated functional status among segregating V segments might be attributable to linkage disequilibrium, but an unknown experimental factor could not be ruled out. At a false discovery rate of 0.05, a later analysis linked 15,000 to 20,000 TCR beta sequences to specific HLA alleles. The 87-base-pair reads could not distinguish some IMGT-functional V segments, including TRBV6-2 and TRBV6-3, so those segments were excluded.

V ends up 5 bases short and J 6 bases short, with an unmatched junction base count of 8. The germline V gene supplies CDR1 MDHEN and CDR2 SYDVKM. The CDR3 runs 15 amino acids, cysteine and phenylalanine included. The retained sequence is limited to the CDR3, 45 bases, with the frame set at the first base. The method was the immunoSEQ multiplex PCR assay. A mixture of 60 forward primers for TCR Vbeta segments and 13 reverse primers for TCR Jbeta segments was used in the multiplex PCR. The CDR3 region of rearranged TCR beta genes was amplified from genomic DNA by a multiplex PCR assay. Amplified TCR beta libraries were sequenced as 87-base-pair reads on the Illumina HiSeq System. As for how the authors treated the data: In a later analysis, approximately 74 million unique TCR beta chains were counted across the approximately 620 repertoires, and roughly 11 million of these chains were shared by at least two donors. Raw reads were error-corrected and collapsed into unique sequences by a nearest-neighbor algorithm in which closely related sequences were merged to remove PCR and sequencing errors. Alignment of CDR3 sequences to IMGT reference sequences was used to assign V, D and J gene segments. For a sequence to be retained, a match of at least six nucleotides to both a V gene segment and a J gene segment was required. Rearrangements were classified as productive when the CDR3 lacked stop codons and remained in frame with V and J, and all other rearrangements were classified as non-productive. Following IMGT convention, CDR3 was defined as the stretch from the second conserved V-encoded cysteine up to the conserved J-encoded phenylalanine. The earlier analysis of more than 450 of the donors excluded sequences that lacked an unambiguous match to a single V gene segment. An earlier analysis of a few hundred of the donors called V segments functional above 56.7% productive rearrangements and segregating when the between-donor standard deviation exceeded 5%. To diagnose cytomegalovirus status from the catalog of TCR beta chain sequences, a statistical classification framework was built. A later analysis assigned V and J genes by comparing TCR nucleotide sequences with IMGT/GENE-DB human TR gene sequences. Using the TCRdist pipeline, a later analysis assigned CDR3 sequences along with most-parsimonious VDJ recombination scenarios. In a later analysis, each TCR beta chain was defined by its CDR3 amino acid sequence together with its V-gene family, and reads lacking a unique V-gene family were excluded. A later analysis removed 592 highly shared, low-generation-probability nucleotide sequences to deal with suspected cross-contamination and a sequencing artifact. For each public chain, a later analysis derived a clonal expansion index from normalized ranks of inferred template counts within each repertoire. In a later analysis, generation probabilities were computed using a VDJ recombination model fitted to out-of-frame rearrangements, and the results were checked against IGoR. A later analysis scored TCR-TCR, TCR-HLA and TCR-CMV co-occurrence with hypergeometric tests, applying a repertoire-size bias correction to TCR pairs. To estimate false discovery rates, a later analysis permuted the HLA or CMV assignments 20 times. In a later analysis, co-occurring TCRs were grouped using DBSCAN, and TCRdist sequence similarity was added for clustering within HLA-allele-positive subsets. Repertoires with fewer than 30,000 or more than 120,000 public chains, plus five repertoires with anomalous nucleotide sharing, were excluded from co-occurrence clustering. Imported from immuneACCESS, the table was reduced by TCRdb to in-frame sequences with V and J called. These copies leave out some clones; in studies compared against another copy, an unresolved V gene accounts for under half, and the cause of the remainder is not known. V, J and clone size are taken as reported in that table, and D and trimming were inferred from the DNA itself. Within this sample are about 110,000 clones, with 73% of them counted one time only. 7.8% of the sample goes to the ten largest clones.

Concerning this clone: Which antigen it targets is not known. No quality values exist for individual bases; no much larger clone is one base distant.

In total, roughly 670 healthy bone marrow donors made up the cohort. At the time of sampling, all cohort members were nominally healthy, though unrecorded immune exposures were likely present. The donor tested CMV seronegative, placing the donor among the roughly 400 seronegative members of the cohort. Each donor provided a peripheral blood sample, and peripheral blood mononuclear cells were used for TCR beta sequencing. The Qiagen DNeasy Blood Extraction Kit was used to extract genomic DNA from the blood cell samples. The sequencing input was PBMCs. Recombination connected TRBV28 to TRBJ2-7; TRBD2 matches 12 bases in the middle. This receptor was obtained from a man younger than 40 in good health and CMV-seronegative. The DNA sequence is given as TGTGCCAGCAGTCCAGGACTAGCGGGGACGCTCGAGCAGTACTTC. Protein translation: CASSPGLAGTLEQYF. The CDR3 plus the reference TRBV28 and TRBJ2-7 genes for the other parts give the full variable domain: DVKVTQSSRYLVKRTGEKVFLECVQDMDHENMFWYRQDPGLGLRLIYFSYDVKMKEKGDIPEGYSVSREKKERFSLILESASTNQTSMYLCASSPGLAGTLEQYFGPGTRLTVT.